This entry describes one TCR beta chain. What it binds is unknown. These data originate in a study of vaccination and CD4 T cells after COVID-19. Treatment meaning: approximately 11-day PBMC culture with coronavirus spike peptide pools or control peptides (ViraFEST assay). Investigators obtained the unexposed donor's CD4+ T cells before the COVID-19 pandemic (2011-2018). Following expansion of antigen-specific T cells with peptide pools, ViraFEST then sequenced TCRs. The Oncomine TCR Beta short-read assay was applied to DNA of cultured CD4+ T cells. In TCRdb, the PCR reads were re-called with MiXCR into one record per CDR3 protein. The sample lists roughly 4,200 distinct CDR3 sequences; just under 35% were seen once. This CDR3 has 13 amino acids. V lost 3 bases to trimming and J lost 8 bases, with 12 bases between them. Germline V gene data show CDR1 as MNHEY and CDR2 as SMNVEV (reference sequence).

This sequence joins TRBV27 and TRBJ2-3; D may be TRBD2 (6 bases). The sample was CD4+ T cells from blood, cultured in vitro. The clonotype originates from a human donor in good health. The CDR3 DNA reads TGTGCCAGCAGTTTTGTTATCGGGGGTACGCAGTATTTT. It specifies CASSFVIGGTQYF.